Each of the 18 T cell receptor beta chains below was sequenced from the same sample in a study of blood T cell repertoires in COVID-19. The assay was immunoSEQ multiplex PCR, and TCRdb's table has in-frame clones only and misses some. The repertoire holds approximately 260,000 clones, with roughly 85% as singletons. The sequenced sample consisted of peripheral blood. These receptors all stem from a man between 60 and 70 years old who had recovered from COVID-19.

The J gene is TRBJ2-1, the V gene TRBV6-5, with TRBD1 matching 9 bases. V lost 2 bases to trimming and J lost 3 bases; unmatched junction nucleotides: 5. CDR1 is MNHEY and CDR2 is SVGAGI in the germline V gene. CDR3 length: 16 residues. The CDR3 sequence is CASSYHRGPSYNEQFF. CDR3 coding DNA: TGTGCCAGCAGTTACCACAGGGGGCCCAGCTACAATGAGCAGTTCTTC.

This chain uses TRBV27 with TRBJ2-1, with TRBD2 matching over 7 bases. This CDR3 has 15 residues. Germline V gene data show CDR1 as MNHEY and CDR2 as SMNVEV (reference sequence). V lost 5 bases, J lost 8 bases, and 12 bases stayed unmatched. The CDR3 sequence is CASSESPGLPDEQFF. DNA of the CDR3: TGTGCCAGCAGTGAGTCGCCGGGACTACCGGATGAGCAGTTCTTC.

The J gene is TRBJ1-2, the V gene TRBV29-1; 7 bases are a match to TRBD1. Per germline, CDR1 SQVTM and CDR2 ANQGSEA. Trimming removed 4 bases from V and 3 bases from J; junction bases left unmatched: 5. The CDR3 is 13 residues long. The CDR3 here is CSVGMGTDYGYTF. As DNA, the CDR3 is TGCAGCGTTGGGATGGGGACAGACTATGGCTACACCTTC.

This rearrangement joins TRBV6-1 to TRBJ2-1, with TRBD2 identical over 7 bases. In germline, CDR1 is MNHNS, CDR2 SASEGT. The CDR3 loop spans 17 amino acids. The trim removed 4 bases at V and 1 base at J, leaving 10 bases unmatched. As DNA, the CDR3 is TGTGCCAGCAGTGCGCGCCCTAGCGGAGGATCCTACAATGAGCAGTTCTTC. It specifies CASSARPSGGSYNEQFF.

In its sample, this clone was seen once. The chain has TRBV18 and TRBJ2-7, with 10 bases aligning to TRBD1. In germline, CDR1 is KGHSH, CDR2 LQKENI. The CDR3 is 13 residues long. With V trimmed by 5 bases and J by 6 bases, 4 bases remained unmatched. The CDR3 region is CASSMDRGSEQYF. CDR3 bases: TGTGCCAGCTCAATGGACAGGGGGTCCGAGCAGTACTTC. Filled out from reference TRBV18 and TRBJ2-7, the complete variable domain reads NAGVMQNPRHLVRRRGQEARLRCSPMKGHSHVYWYRQLPEEGLKFMVYLQKENIIDESGMPKERFSAEFPKEGPSILRIQQVVRGDSAAYFCASSMDRGSEQYFGPGTRLTVT.

This clone was recorded only once. The chain carries TRBV5-1 and TRBJ1-4; TRBD1 matches at 9 bases. Per the germline V gene, CDR1 is SGHRS and CDR2 is YFSETQ. The CDR3 contains 16 residues. The V and J ends lost 3 bases and 7 bases, in that order; junction bases with no gene match: 10. In DNA, the CDR3 is TGCGCCAGCAGCTCCTACTACGGGACAGGGCGTGAAAAACTGTTTTTT. This encodes CASSSYYGTGREKLFF.

CDR3 nucleotide sequence: TGTGCCTGGGCGAGGGCTCGCGCTTTCTTT. This gives the protein CAWARARAFF. This chain joins TRBV30 and TRBJ1-1; D not resolved. Germline loops: CDR1 GTSNPN, CDR2 SVGIG (reference sequence). Trimming stripped 5 bases from V and 11 bases from J, with 12 bases between. This CDR3 is built from 10 residues.

The rearrangement links TRBV5-1 to TRBJ2-1; a weak D match, TRBD1 (5 bases). The CDR3 has 14 residues. Germline-derived CDR1 and CDR2 are SGHRS and YFSETQ. V lost 0 bases, J lost 8 bases, and 12 bases lay in between. CDR3 DNA sequence: TGCGCCAGCAGCTTGGTTGTTCAGGGCGATGAGCAGTTCTTC. Its protein is CASSLVVQGDEQFF. Using reference TRBV5-1 and TRBJ2-1 for the parts outside the CDR3, the full variable domain is KAGVTQTPRYLIKTRGQQVTLSCSPISGHRSVSWYQQTPGQGLQFLFEYFSETQRNKGNFPGRFSGRQFSNSRSEMNVSTLELGDSALYLCASSLVVQGDEQFFGPGTRLTVL.

This clone was seen just once. This chain links TRBV19 with TRBJ2-5, with a weak D call TRBD2 (5 bases). The V end was cut by 4 bases, the J end by 5 bases, with 14 bases between. This CDR3 comprises 14 residues. Per germline, CDR1 LNHDA and CDR2 SQIVND (reference sequence). CDR3 sequence: CASSRFGVLETQYF. CDR3 DNA sequence: TGTGCCAGTAGTAGATTCGGGGTTTTGGAGACCCAGTACTTC.

This CDR3 reads CASSLTPGASGKHNEQFF. CDR3 DNA: TGTGCCAGCAGCCTTACCCCGGGGGCTAGCGGGAAACACAATGAGCAGTTCTTC. This chain joins TRBV3-1 (or the pseudogene TRBV3-2) and TRBJ2-1; 9 bases align to TRBD2. J gave up 5 bases and V 4 bases, and 15 bases lay outside the gene matches. The length of the CDR3 is 18 residues. The germline V gene encodes CDR1 LGHDT and CDR2 YNNKEL (reference sequence).

The CDR3 loop is CSVAGTGINDYGYTF. The CDR3 DNA sequence: TGCAGCGTTGCGGGGACAGGGATTAATGACTATGGCTACACCTTC. V gene TRBV29-1 combines with J gene TRBJ1-2; 9 bases align to TRBD1. Looked up from germline, CDR1 is SQVTM and CDR2 is ANQGSEA. The CDR3 consists of 15 residues. Trimming cost V 4 bases and J 3 bases; bases outside gene matches: 9.

This clone was seen just once. J is TRBJ2-5 and V is TRBV28; D is undetermined. Germline V gene sequence: CDR1 MDHEN, CDR2 SYDVKM. V was clipped by 2 bases and J by 4 bases, with 11 bases between them. The CDR3 covers 14 residues. CDR3 nucleotide sequence: TGTGCCAGCAGTTTACGTCCCCCCCCAGAGACCCAGTACTTC. Translating it yields CASSLRPPPETQYF. Full variable domain (outside the CDR3, taken from reference TRBV28 and TRBJ2-5): DVKVTQSSRYLVKRTGEKVFLECVQDMDHENMFWYRQDPGLGLRLIYFSYDVKMKEKGDIPEGYSVSREKKERFSLILESASTNQTSMYLCASSLRPPPETQYFGPGTRLLVL.

This clone appeared a few times. This chain joins TRBV5-1 and TRBJ2-7; D perhaps matches TRBD2 (5 bases). The germline V and J ends were trimmed by 4 bases and 0 bases, with 11 bases remaining between them. The CDR3 has 14 amino acids. Germline assignment: CDR1 SGHRS and CDR2 YFSETQ. CDR3 nucleotide sequence: TGCGCCAGCAGCCCCCGGACTGACTCCTACGAGCAGTACTTC. This sequence encodes CASSPRTDSYEQYF.

This clone was recorded once. This chain connects TRBV20-1 to TRBJ2-7; D remains ambiguous. The CDR3 contains 11 residues. V shed 0 bases and J shed 5 bases, with 5 bases lying between them. Germline-derived CDR1 and CDR2 are DFQATT and SNEGSKA (reference sequence). The CDR3 region has the DNA TGCAGTGCTAGAGATGCGCACGAGCAGTACTTC. Translated, it gives CSARDAHEQYF.

The chain links TRBV7-9 to TRBJ2-6; D not certain. This CDR3 region has 18 residues. Per germline, CDR1 SEHNR and CDR2 FQNEAQ (reference sequence). V dropped 4 bases and J dropped 0 bases, with 16 bases sitting between them. CDR3 sequence (DNA): TGTGCCAGCAGCTCGCCGGGTTTCGTTACCTCTGGGGCCAACGTCCTGACTTTC. Residues: CASSSPGFVTSGANVLTF.

Ten or more counts support this clone. The chain recombines TRBV4-1 with TRBJ1-1; D ambiguous. This CDR3 spans 14 amino acids. Trimming pared 2 bases from V and 2 bases from J, leaving 9 bases between. Germline V gene data show CDR1 as MGHRA and CDR2 as YSYEKL. CDR3 protein: CASSQIRLNTEAFF. CDR3 nucleotide sequence: TGCGCCAGCAGCCAAATCAGACTTAACACTGAAGCTTTCTTT.

The genes are TRBV5-8 and TRBJ2-2, with 7 bases fitting TRBD2. After removal of 5 bases from V and 4 bases from J, the junction contained 8 bases not matched to a gene. The length of the CDR3 is 15 residues. Germline V CDR1 and CDR2: SGHTS, YDEGEE. CDR3: CASSVGRILTGELFF. The DNA of the CDR3 is TGTGCCAGCAGTGTCGGGAGGATCCTCACCGGGGAGCTGTTTTTT.

The V gene is TRBV28, the J gene TRBJ1-5, with a weak D call TRBD1 (5 bases). CDR1 and CDR2 from the germline V gene are MDHEN and SYDVKM. The CDR3 is made up of 14 amino acids. V was cut by 6 bases and J by 0 bases, with 9 bases left in between. The CDR3 spells CASRIDSSNQPQHF. CDR3 sequence (DNA): TGTGCCAGCAGGATAGACAGTAGCAATCAGCCCCAGCATTTT.